Following are 23 T cell receptor beta chains from one sample sequenced in a study of beta chain features in type 1 diabetes (dated by TCRdb to between 2017 and 2018). General findings and caveats noted by the study authors: Type 1 diabetes patients showed a moderate but significant shortening of TCRB CDR3 length in all four CD4+ subsets.

These receptors have no known antigen. Libraries were constructed by the immunoSEQ multiplex PCR assay. The High Capacity cDNA Reverse Transcription Kit was used to reverse transcribe all of the isolated RNA, meaning that expressed TCRB transcripts were what got sequenced. Drawn from immuneACCESS, this table holds only the in-frame rearrangements with V and J called that TCRdb kept. Clones are partly lost; checked studies trace under half to an unresolved V gene and leave the rest unexplained. Here the sample has some 160,000 clones; approximately 9.1% occur a single time. Of the sample, roughly 0.7% falls within the top ten clones. Source material: central memory CD4+ T cells from blood. Every receptor here comes from a woman under 40 with type 1 diabetes.

V is TRBV6-4 and J is TRBJ2-1, with 10 bases lining up with TRBD1. Germline V CDR1 and CDR2: MRHNA, SNTAGT. The CDR3 consists of 14 residues. The V segment lost 5 bases and the J segment 7 bases; nucleotides outside the gene matches: 5. The CDR3 is CASSRGQGTNEQFF. The DNA for the CDR3 is TGTGCCAGCAGTAGGGGACAGGGGACGAATGAGCAGTTCTTC.

This clone was seen only a few times. This chain joins TRBV7-9 and TRBJ2-5; D ambiguous. Trimming shortened V by 4 bases and J by 9 bases, and 18 bases separated the two germline ends. The germline CDR1 and CDR2 sequences are SEHNR and FQNEAQ (reference sequence). This CDR3 has 14 residues. CDR3 bases: TGTGCCAGCAGCTCCCTGTCCGACTCGACGGCCCAGTACTTC. This sequence encodes CASSSLSDSTAQYF.

The J gene is TRBJ1-2, the V gene TRBV5-4; 7 positions match TRBD1. The germline gives CDR1 SGHNT, CDR2 YYREEE (reference sequence). This CDR3 spans 15 amino acids. Trimming removed 1 base from V and 4 bases from J; junction bases left unmatched: 7. CDR3 sequence: CASSLSLGQLYGYTF. The CDR3 coding sequence is TGTGCCAGCAGCTTGAGTTTGGGACAGCTCTATGGCTACACCTTC.

This clone occurred a few times. The V and J genes are TRBV9 and TRBJ2-1; 7 bases are shared with TRBD1. The CDR3 runs 15 residues. Germline CDR1 reads SGDLS; CDR2 reads YYNGEE. Trimming cost V 1 base and J 7 bases; bases outside gene matches: 8. Written as DNA, the CDR3 is TGTGCCAGCAGCGTAAGACAGGGCACTTATAATGAGCAGTTCTTC. Translated, it gives CASSVRQGTYNEQFF.

This clone was detected a few times. V gene TRBV9 combines with J gene TRBJ2-1, with TRBD2 matching 11 bases. CDR3 size: 17 residues. The germline CDR1 and CDR2 sequences are SGDLS and YYNGEE. V trimming: 4 bases; J trimming: 8 bases; junction bases outside the gene matches: 14. This chain's CDR3 is CASSIFSGRALGDEQFF. In DNA form, the CDR3 reads TGTGCCAGCAGCATCTTTAGCGGGAGGGCCCTCGGGGATGAGCAGTTCTTC.

The genes are TRBV7-2 and TRBJ2-5; unclear D gene. This CDR3 region has 13 residues. V was cut by 1 base and J by 1 base, with 4 bases left in between. CDR1 is SGHTA and CDR2 is FQGNSA in the germline V gene. This CDR3 reads CASSLDSQETQYF. The CDR3 nucleotides are TGTGCCAGCAGCTTAGATAGCCAAGAGACCCAGTACTTC.

This chain joins TRBV27 and TRBJ1-2; no definite D call. With 0 bases removed from V and 8 bases from J, the gap between germline ends came to 13 bases. Per germline, CDR1 MNHEY and CDR2 SMNVEV (reference sequence). CDR3 size: 14 residues. CDR3 in DNA: TGTGCCAGCAGTTTATCGAGGGCTCCGGGAGGCTACACCTTC. Translated, it gives CASSLSRAPGGYTF.

This clone has only a few counts. This chain connects TRBV19 to TRBJ2-1, with TRBD2 matching over 7 bases. Germline values: CDR1 LNHDA, CDR2 SQIVND (reference sequence). V lost 6 bases and J lost 8; bases outside the gene matches: 10. The CDR3 runs 14 residues. The CDR3 spells CASRRREKSDEQFF. The CDR3 DNA is TGTGCCAGTAGGCGGCGGGAGAAGTCGGATGAGCAGTTCTTC.

J is TRBJ1-1 and V is TRBV6-1; D may be TRBD1 (5 bases). The CDR3 contains 14 residues. V was shortened by 7 bases and J by 4 bases, with 16 bases between the two germline ends. CDR1 is MNHNS, CDR2 SASEGT, per germline. CDR3 coding DNA: TGTGCCAGCACCGGGCAGGGCATATCCACTGAAGCTTTCTTT. It translates to CASTGQGISTEAFF.

The chain carries TRBV2 and TRBJ1-1; 8 bases match TRBD1. The germline CDR1 and CDR2 sequences are SNHLY and FYNNEI. The CDR3 runs to 14 residues. J was trimmed by 4 bases and V by 6 bases; bases with no gene match: 7. The DNA for the CDR3 is TGTGCCAGCAGAGAGGACAGGGAAGTCACTGAAGCTTTCTTT. This gives the protein CASREDREVTEAFF.

This clone was seen a single time. V and J are TRBV5-1 and TRBJ1-1; weak D call: TRBD1 (5 bases). V was pared by 3 bases and J by 1 base, with 10 bases between. Looked up from germline, CDR1 is SGHRS and CDR2 is YFSETQ. The CDR3 loop spans 14 amino acids. The chain's CDR3 is CASSWGGQNTEAFF. CDR3 bases: TGCGCCAGCAGCTGGGGCGGACAGAACACTGAAGCTTTCTTT.

The V gene is TRBV5-1, the J gene TRBJ2-7; TRBD1 agrees at 7 bases. V trimming: 3 bases; J trimming: 3 bases; junction bases outside the gene matches: 12. This CDR3 spans 16 amino acids. The germline gives CDR1 SGHRS, CDR2 YFSETQ. CDR3 loop: CASSSIDRATRYEQYF. The CDR3 DNA is TGCGCCAGCAGCTCCATAGACAGGGCGACACGCTACGAGCAGTACTTC.

This chain joins TRBV11-2 and TRBJ1-1; D is uncertain. CDR3 length equals 12 residues. Germline V gives CDR1 SGHAT, CDR2 FQNNGV. Trimming took 2 bases from V and 7 from J, leaving 8 bases between them. CDR3 nucleotides: TGTGCCAGCAGCTTACGCCGGGTTGAAGCTTTCTTT. It yields the protein CASSLRRVEAFF.

The chain combines TRBV7-9 with TRBJ1-5; perhaps TRBD1 as D (6 bases). The V end lost 8 bases, the J end lost 4 bases, and 12 bases lay between the germline ends. Per germline, CDR1 SEHNR and CDR2 FQNEAQ (reference sequence). This CDR3 spans 13 amino acids. The chain's CDR3 is CASQRDRNQPQHF. Written as DNA, the CDR3 is TGTGCCAGCCAACGCGACAGGAATCAGCCCCAGCATTTT.

This clone was counted only a few times. V is TRBV28 and J is TRBJ1-5, with 7 bases aligning to TRBD1. The CDR3 has 16 amino acids. The germline gives CDR1 MDHEN, CDR2 SYDVKM. Losses at the gene ends were 6 bases for V and 0 bases for J; bases not matched to a gene: 8. CDR3 sequence: CASSSGTAYSNQPQHF. CDR3 DNA sequence: TGTGCCAGCAGCTCCGGGACAGCGTATAGCAATCAGCCCCAGCATTTT.

The chain uses TRBV30 and TRBJ2-2; 11 bases map to TRBD2. V gave up 1 base and J gave up 1 base; unmatched junction bases: 2. Germline V gives CDR1 GTSNPN, CDR2 SVGIG (reference sequence). CDR3 length: 16 amino acids. CDR3 coding DNA: TGTGCCTGGAGTGGCGGACTAGCGGGGAACACCGGGGAGCTGTTTTTT. Amino acids: CAWSGGLAGNTGELFF.

The chain carries TRBV6-5 and TRBJ2-2, with 7 bases lining up with TRBD2. The CDR3 extends over 16 amino acids. CDR1 and CDR2 (germline): MNHEY, SVGAGI. The V gene end was trimmed by 0 bases and the J gene end by 2 bases; junction bases not matched to a gene: 3. The CDR3 region is CASSYSLAANTGELFF. CDR3 coding DNA: TGTGCCAGCAGTTACTCCCTAGCGGCCAACACCGGGGAGCTGTTTTTT.

The chain links TRBV11-2 to TRBJ1-1, with D possibly matching TRBD1 (5 bases). V was shortened by 3 bases and J by 7 bases, with 12 bases between the two germline ends. Germline CDR1 and CDR2: SGHAT and FQNNGV. The CDR3 totals 13 residues. Here the CDR3 reads CASSLQGPLEAFF. The CDR3 DNA reads TGTGCCAGCAGCTTGCAGGGTCCCCTTGAAGCTTTCTTT.

This clone was observed a few times. The V and J genes are TRBV5-1 and TRBJ1-3; D unresolved. V lost 3 bases, J lost 3 bases, and 10 bases lay in between. The CDR3 length is 14 residues. Germline assignment: CDR1 SGHRS and CDR2 YFSETQ. The chain's CDR3 is CASSYSGGGNTIYF. In nucleotides, the CDR3 is TGCGCCAGCAGCTATTCGGGTGGTGGAAACACCATATATTTT.

A few counts support this clone. The V gene is TRBV19, the J gene TRBJ1-2; D is ambiguous. V was trimmed by 5 bases and J by 3 bases, leaving 7 bases between them. The CDR3 has 12 amino acids. CDR1 LNHDA and CDR2 SQIVND come from the germline V gene (reference sequence). The CDR3 is CASSRSDYGYTF. The CDR3, as DNA: TGTGCCAGTAGTCGATCGGACTATGGCTACACCTTC. The whole variable domain, filled in from reference TRBV19 and TRBJ1-2, reads DGGITQSPKYLFRKEGQNVTLSCEQNLNHDAMYWYRQDPGQGLRLIYYSQIVNDFQKGDIAEGYSVSREKKESFPLTVTSAQKNPTAFYLCASSRSDYGYTFGSGTRLTVV.

This clone turned up a few times. Within the sample, other DNA sequences also encode this same CDR3. The chain has TRBV30 and TRBJ1-3, with D tentatively TRBD1 (5 bases). Between the trimmed V and J ends, which lost 2 bases and 2 bases, there was a span of 7 bases. CDR3 length equals 13 residues. The germline gives CDR1 GTSNPN, CDR2 SVGIG (reference sequence). CDR3 residues: CAWSRGTGNTIYF. The DNA for the CDR3 is TGTGCCTGGAGTAGGGGCACTGGAAACACCATATATTTT.

This clone was found a few times. The chain is built from TRBV29-1 and TRBJ2-1; 8 nucleotides align to TRBD2. J was trimmed by 0 bases and V by 8 bases; bases with no gene match: 6. Germline lookup yields CDR1 SQVTM and CDR2 ANQGSEA. The CDR3 loop spans 14 amino acids. CDR3 nucleotide sequence: TGCAGCCCGACTAGCGCGAGCTCCTACAATGAGCAGTTCTTC. This translates into CSPTSASSYNEQFF.

CDR3 sequence (DNA): TGTGCCAGCAGTTTCGACAGGTTAGCTCCGTACTTC. It is translated as CASSFDRLAPYF. J is TRBJ2-7 and V is TRBV6-1; maybe TRBD1 (6 bases). This CDR3 has 12 amino acids. CDR1 is MNHNS and CDR2 is SASEGT in the germline V gene. Trimming removed 5 bases at V and 12 bases at J, with 17 bases between.